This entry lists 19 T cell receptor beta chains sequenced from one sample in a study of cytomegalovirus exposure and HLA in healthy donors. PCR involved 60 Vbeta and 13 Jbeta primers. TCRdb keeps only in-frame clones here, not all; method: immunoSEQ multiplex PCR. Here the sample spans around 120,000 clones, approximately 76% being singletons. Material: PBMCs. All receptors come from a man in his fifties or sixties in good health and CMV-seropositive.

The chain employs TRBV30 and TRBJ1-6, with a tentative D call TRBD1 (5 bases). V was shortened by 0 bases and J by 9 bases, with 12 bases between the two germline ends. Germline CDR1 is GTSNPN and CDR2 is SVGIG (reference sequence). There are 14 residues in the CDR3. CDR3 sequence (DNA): TGTGCCTGGAGTGTAGTGTCCCAGGGTTCACCCCTCCACTTT. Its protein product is CAWSVVSQGSPLHF. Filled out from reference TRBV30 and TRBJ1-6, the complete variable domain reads SQTIHQWPATLVQPVGSPLSLECTVEGTSNPNLYWYRQAAGRGLQLLFYSVGIGQISSEVPQNLSASRPQDRQFILSSKKLLLSDSGFYLCAWSVVSQGSPLHFGNGTRLTVT.

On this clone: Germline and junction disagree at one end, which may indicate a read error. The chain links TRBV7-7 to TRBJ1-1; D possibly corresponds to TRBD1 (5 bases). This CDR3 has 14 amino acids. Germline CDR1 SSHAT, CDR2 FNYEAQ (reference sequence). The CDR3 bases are TGTGCTAGCAGCCTAGGTGGGGCAGCAAGTGAAGCTTTCTTT. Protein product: CASSLGGAASEAFF.

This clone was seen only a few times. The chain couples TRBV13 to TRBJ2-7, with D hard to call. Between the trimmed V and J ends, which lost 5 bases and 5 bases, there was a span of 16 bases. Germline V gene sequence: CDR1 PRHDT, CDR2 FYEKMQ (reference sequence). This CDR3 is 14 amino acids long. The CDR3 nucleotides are TGTGCCAGCAGCATGATAGACATGCCCCACGAGCAGTACTTC. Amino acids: CASSMIDMPHEQYF.

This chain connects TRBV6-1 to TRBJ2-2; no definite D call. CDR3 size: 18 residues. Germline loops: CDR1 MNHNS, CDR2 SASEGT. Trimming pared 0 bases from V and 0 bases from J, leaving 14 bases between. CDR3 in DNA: TGTGCCAGCAGTGAAGCGCCGGCCAGCGCCGCGAACACCGGGGAGCTGTTTTTT. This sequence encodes CASSEAPASAANTGELFF.

The CDR3 loop reads CASSSRARGGYEQYF. In DNA form, the CDR3 reads TGTGCCAGCAGCTCCCGGGCCCGCGGGGGCTACGAGCAGTACTTC. This rearrangement joins TRBV11-2 to TRBJ2-7, with TRBD2 identical over 7 bases. The CDR3 runs to 15 residues. Unmatched junction bases numbered 9, after V lost 4 bases and J lost 3 bases. Germline CDR1 reads SGHAT; CDR2 reads FQNNGV.

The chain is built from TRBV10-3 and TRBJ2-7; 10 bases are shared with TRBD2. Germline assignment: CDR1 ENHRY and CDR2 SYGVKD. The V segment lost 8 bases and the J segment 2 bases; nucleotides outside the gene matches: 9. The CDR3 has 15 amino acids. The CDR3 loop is CAIGAGLATTYEQYF. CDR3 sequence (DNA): TGTGCCATCGGGGCGGGACTAGCGACAACCTACGAGCAGTACTTC.

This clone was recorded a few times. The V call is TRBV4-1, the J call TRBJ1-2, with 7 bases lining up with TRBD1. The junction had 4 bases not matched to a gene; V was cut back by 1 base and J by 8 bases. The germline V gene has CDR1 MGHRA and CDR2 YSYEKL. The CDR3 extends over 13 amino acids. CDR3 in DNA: TGCGCCAGCAGCCAAGGAAACAGGGGAGGCTACACCTTC. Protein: CASSQGNRGGYTF.

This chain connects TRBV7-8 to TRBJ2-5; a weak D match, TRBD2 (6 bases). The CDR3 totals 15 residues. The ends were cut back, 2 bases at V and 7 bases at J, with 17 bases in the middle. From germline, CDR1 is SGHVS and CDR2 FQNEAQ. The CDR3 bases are TGTGCCAGCAGCTTAACGCGGACTACCCCCGGGACCCAGTACTTC. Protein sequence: CASSLTRTTPGTQYF.

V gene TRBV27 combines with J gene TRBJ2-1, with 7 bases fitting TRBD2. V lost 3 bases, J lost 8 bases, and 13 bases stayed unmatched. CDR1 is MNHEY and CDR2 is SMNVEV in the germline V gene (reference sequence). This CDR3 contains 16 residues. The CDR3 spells CASSLVGGRAGDEQFF. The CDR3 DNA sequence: TGTGCCAGCAGTTTGGTGGGTGGGAGGGCCGGGGATGAGCAGTTCTTC.

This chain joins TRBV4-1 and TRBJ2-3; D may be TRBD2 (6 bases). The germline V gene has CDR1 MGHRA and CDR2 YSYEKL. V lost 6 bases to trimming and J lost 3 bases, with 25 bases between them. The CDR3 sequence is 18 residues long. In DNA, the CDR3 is TGCGCCAGCAGAGAAGGTTTGGGGGGACTGGGTTATACAGATACGCAGTATTTT. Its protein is CASREGLGGLGYTDTQYF.

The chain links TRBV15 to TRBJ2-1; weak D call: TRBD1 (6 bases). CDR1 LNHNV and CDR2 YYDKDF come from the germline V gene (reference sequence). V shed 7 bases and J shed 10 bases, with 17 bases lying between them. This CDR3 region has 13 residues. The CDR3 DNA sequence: TGTGCCACCACCTCAGGGTCAGGGGACGAGCAGTTCTTC. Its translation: CATTSGSGDEQFF.

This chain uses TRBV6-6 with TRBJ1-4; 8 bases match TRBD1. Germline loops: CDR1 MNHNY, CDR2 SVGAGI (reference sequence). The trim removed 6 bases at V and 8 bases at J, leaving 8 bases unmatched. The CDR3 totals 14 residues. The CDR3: CASSPDREEEKLFF. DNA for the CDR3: TGTGCCAGCAGCCCGGACAGGGAGGAAGAAAAACTGTTTTTT.

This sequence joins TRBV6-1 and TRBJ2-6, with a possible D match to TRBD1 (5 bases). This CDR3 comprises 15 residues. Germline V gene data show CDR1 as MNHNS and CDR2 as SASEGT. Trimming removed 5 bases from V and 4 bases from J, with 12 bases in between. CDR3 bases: TGTGCCAGCAGTCAAAGGGGTTCGGGGGCCAACGTCCTGACTTTC. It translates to CASSQRGSGANVLTF.

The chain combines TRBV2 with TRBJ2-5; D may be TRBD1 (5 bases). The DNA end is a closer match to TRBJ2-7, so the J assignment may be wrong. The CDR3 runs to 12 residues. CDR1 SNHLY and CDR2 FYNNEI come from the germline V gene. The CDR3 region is CASRRQSYEQYF. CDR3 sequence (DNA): TGTGCCAGCAGGAGACAGTCCTACGAGCAGTACTTC.

CDR3 DNA: TGTGCCAGCAGTTTAGTACAGGACGACCAGCCCCAGCATTTT. The encoded protein is CASSLVQDDQPQHF. The chain combines TRBV28 with TRBJ1-5, with TRBD1 as a possible D gene (5 bases). V was clipped by 2 bases and J by 7 bases, with 12 bases between them. This CDR3 is built from 14 residues. Germline-derived CDR1 and CDR2 are MDHEN and SYDVKM.

This chain's CDR3 is CASRPDSSYNSPLHF. The CDR3, as DNA: TGTGCCAGCAGGCCTGACAGCTCCTATAATTCACCCCTCCACTTT. J is TRBJ1-6 and V is TRBV7-6; D is possibly TRBD1 (5 bases). Germline CDR1 and CDR2: SGHVS and FNYEAQ. The V end lost 6 bases, the J end lost 0 bases, and 9 bases lay between the germline ends. CDR3 size: 15 residues. The variable domain in full, with the rest retrieved from reference TRBV7-6 and TRBJ1-6, is GAGVSQSPRYKVTKRGQDVALRCDPISGHVSLYWYRQALGQGPEFLTYFNYEAQQDKSGLPNDRFSAERPEGSISTLTIQRTEQRDSAMYRCASRPDSSYNSPLHFGNGTRLTVT.

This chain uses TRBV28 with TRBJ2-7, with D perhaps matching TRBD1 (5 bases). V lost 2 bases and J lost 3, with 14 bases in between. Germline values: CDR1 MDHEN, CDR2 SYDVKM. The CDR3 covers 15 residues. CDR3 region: CASSLQSLGLYEQYF. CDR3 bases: TGTGCCAGCAGTTTACAGAGTTTGGGGCTCTACGAGCAGTACTTC.

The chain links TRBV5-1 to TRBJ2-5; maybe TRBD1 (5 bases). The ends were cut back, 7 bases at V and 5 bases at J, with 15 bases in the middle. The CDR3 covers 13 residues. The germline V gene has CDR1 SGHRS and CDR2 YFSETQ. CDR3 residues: CASVRWPGETQYF. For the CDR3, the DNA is TGCGCCAGCGTCAGGTGGCCAGGGGAGACCCAGTACTTC.

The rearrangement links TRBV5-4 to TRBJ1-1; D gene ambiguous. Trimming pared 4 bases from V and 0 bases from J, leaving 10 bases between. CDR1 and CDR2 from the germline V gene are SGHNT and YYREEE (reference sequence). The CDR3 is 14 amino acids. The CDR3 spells CASSKQTMNTEAFF. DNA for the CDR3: TGTGCCAGCAGCAAACAGACCATGAACACTGAAGCTTTCTTT. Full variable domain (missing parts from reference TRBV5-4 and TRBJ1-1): ETGVTQSPTHLIKTRGQQVTLRCSSQSGHNTVSWYQQALGQGPQFIFQYYREEENGRGNFPPRFSGLQFPNYSSELNVNALELDDSALYLCASSKQTMNTEAFFGQGTRLTVV.